The sequence of this T cell receptor (beta chain) was determined in a study of shared clonotypes between healthy human individuals. In the CD4+ fraction, cells were divided into CD45RA+ naive and CD45RA-negative memory subsets. The germline V gene encodes CDR1 SGDLS and CDR2 YYNGEE. J gave up 2 bases and V 4 bases, and 6 bases lay outside the gene matches. The CDR3 is 15 residues long. The data were produced by immunoSEQ multiplex PCR, yet TCRdb's version contains in-frame clones alone and is incomplete. The table has some 1 million clones, more than 60% seen once. The rearrangement joins TRBV9 to TRBJ2-3; TRBD1 aligns across 8 bases. The sample taken for sequencing was memory CD4+ T cells sorted from blood. Subset given: CD45RA-negative fraction. The sequence was collected from a man aged 18 to 29 in good health. CDR3 nucleotides: TGTGCCAGCAGCCTCCGGACAGGGCACACAGATACGCAGTATTTT. Residues: CASSLRTGHTDTQYF.